The 17 T cell receptor beta chains in this list originate from one sample, sequenced in a study of blood T cell repertoires in COVID-19. Produced via immunoSEQ multiplex PCR; TCRdb's table is partial and in-frame only. Of about 130,000 clones listed, 80% to 90% are singletons. Sequenced material: peripheral blood. The receptors stem from a man aged 55 to 70 with COVID-19, enrolled during active disease.

The count of this clone is one. This chain joins TRBV27 and TRBJ1-5, with 8 bases that match TRBD1. The CDR3 extends over 16 amino acids. V was clipped by 4 bases and J by 0 bases; unmatched bases: 5. In germline, CDR1 is MNHEY, CDR2 SMNVEV (reference sequence). CDR3 residues: CASSSQGGLSNQPQHF. CDR3 nucleotides: TGTGCCAGCAGTTCACAGGGGGGTCTTAGCAATCAGCCCCAGCATTTT.

Within the sample, this clone is medium-sized. This sequence joins TRBV7-3 and TRBJ2-3, with TRBD2 identical over 7 bases. The CDR3 is 14 residues long. CDR1 and CDR2 (germline): SGHTA, FQGTGA. With V trimmed by 5 bases and J by 5 bases, 7 bases remained unmatched. The CDR3 loop reads CASSLRGVGDTQYF. DNA of the CDR3: TGTGCCAGCAGCCTCCGGGGGGTGGGAGATACGCAGTATTTT.

The V and J genes are TRBV29-1 and TRBJ1-2; D gene unclear. Trimming cost V 0 bases and J 2 bases, with 10 bases left between them. Germline V gene sequence: CDR1 SQVTM, CDR2 ANQGSEA. This CDR3 spans 14 amino acids. The CDR3 DNA follows: TGCAGCGTTGAAGATCTCGTCAGGAACTATGGCTACACCTTC. Encoded protein: CSVEDLVRNYGYTF.

This clone was recorded once. The chain uses TRBV19 and TRBJ2-1, with 10 nucleotides matching TRBD2. V was pared by 1 base and J by 8 bases, with 5 bases of the junction left unmatched. The germline CDR1 and CDR2 sequences are LNHDA and SQIVND (reference sequence). The CDR3 length is 15 residues. CDR3 residues: CASSIGTSGADEQFF. CDR3 coding DNA: TGTGCCAGTAGTATAGGTACTAGCGGGGCCGATGAGCAGTTCTTC.

The chain links TRBV6-2 or TRBV6-3 to TRBJ2-1; D might be TRBD2 (5 bases). Germline CDR1 and CDR2: MNHEY and SVGEGT. CDR3 length: 16 amino acids. V was shortened by 6 bases and J by 7 bases, with 22 bases between the two germline ends. CDR3 DNA sequence: TGTGCCAGCAGCGGACCTAAGGGCTCGTCGGGGAATGAGCAGTTCTTC. Its translation: CASSGPKGSSGNEQFF.

V and J are TRBV7-9 and TRBJ2-5; a weak D match, TRBD1 (6 bases). Trimming removed 2 bases from V and 5 bases from J, with 12 bases in between. Germline assignment: CDR1 SEHNR and CDR2 FQNEAQ (reference sequence). CDR3 length: 14 amino acids. The CDR3 nucleotides read TGTGCCAGCAGCTTACCAGGGGCCGGGGAGACCCAGTACTTC. Its protein is CASSLPGAGETQYF. Looking up the rest from reference TRBV7-9 and TRBJ2-5 gives the full variable domain: DTGVSQNPRHKITKRGQNVTFRCDPISEHNRLYWYRQTLGQGPEFLTYFQNEAQLEKSRLLSDRFSAERPKGSFSTLEIQRTEQGDSAMYLCASSLPGAGETQYFGPGTRLLVL.

The chain uses TRBV7-9 and TRBJ1-5; TRBD1 agrees at 11 bases. The junction had 5 bases not matched to a gene; V was cut back by 4 bases and J by 0 bases. The CDR3 has 17 residues. CDR1 is SEHNR, CDR2 FQNEAQ, per germline (reference sequence). CDR3 nucleotide sequence: TGTGCCAGCAGCTCGGGACAGGGGGAGTATAGCAATCAGCCCCAGCATTTT. This translates into CASSSGQGEYSNQPQHF.

This chain links TRBV20-1 with TRBJ1-1; D not certain. The CDR3 spans 11 residues. Germline CDR1 DFQATT, CDR2 SNEGSKA (reference sequence). This CDR3 is CGHLGGTEAFF. The CDR3 region has the DNA TGCGGGCACCTCGGCGGGACTGAAGCTTTCTTT.

The J gene is TRBJ1-1, the V gene TRBV20-1; D not certain. Germline loops: CDR1 DFQATT, CDR2 SNEGSKA (reference sequence). The CDR3 has 14 residues. Trimming took 3 bases from V and 7 from J, leaving 18 bases between them. CDR3 region: CSASRGPPGSEAFF. The CDR3 coding sequence is TGCAGTGCTAGTCGCGGACCGCCGGGGAGTGAAGCTTTCTTT.

This rearrangement joins TRBV29-1 to TRBJ2-7; 12 bases map to TRBD2. CDR1 and CDR2 (germline): SQVTM, ANQGSEA. V lost 7 bases, J lost 10 bases, and 11 bases stayed unmatched. The CDR3 has 13 residues. The DNA for the CDR3 is TGCAGCGCAGCTAGCGGGGGGGCCTTAGGCCAGTACTTC. It specifies CSAASGGALGQYF.

V is TRBV5-1 and J is TRBJ2-2, with a weak D call TRBD1 (6 bases). The CDR3 is 14 amino acids. The germline CDR1 and CDR2 sequences are SGHRS and YFSETQ. The germline V and J ends were trimmed by 0 bases and 5 bases, with 8 bases remaining between them. The CDR3 here is CASSLVRGTGELFF. In nucleotides, the CDR3 is TGCGCCAGCAGCTTGGTTAGGGGGACCGGGGAGCTGTTTTTT.

This chain joins TRBV11-2 and TRBJ2-3, with 8 bases aligning to TRBD2. The CDR3 length is 14 residues. Germline loops: CDR1 SGHAT, CDR2 FQNNGV. The trim removed 5 bases at V and 2 bases at J, leaving 3 bases unmatched. CDR3 nucleotides: TGTGCCAGCAGCCGCGGGGGGTTCACAGATACGCAGTATTTT. Its protein product is CASSRGGFTDTQYF. Full variable domain (outside the CDR3, taken from reference TRBV11-2 and TRBJ2-3): EAGVAQSPRYKIIEKRQSVAFWCNPISGHATLYWYQQILGQGPKLLIQFQNNGVVDDSQLPKDRFSAERLKGVDSTLKIQPAKLEDSAVYLCASSRGGFTDTQYFGPGTRLTVL.

The chain combines TRBV3-1 (or the pseudogene TRBV3-2) with TRBJ2-5; a possible D gene is TRBD2 (6 bases). Per germline, CDR1 LGHDT and CDR2 YNNKEL (reference sequence). V lost 5 bases to trimming and J lost 5 bases, with 21 bases between them. The CDR3 consists of 16 residues. CDR3 nucleotides: TGTGCCAGCAGCGGGATTCTAGCGTCACCCACCGAGACCCAGTACTTC. It translates to CASSGILASPTETQYF.

This clone was picked up a small number of times. The chain links TRBV27 to TRBJ2-2; a weak D match, TRBD1 (5 bases). The germline V gene has CDR1 MNHEY and CDR2 SMNVEV (reference sequence). The CDR3 is 15 residues long. Trimming pared 2 bases from V and 0 bases from J, leaving 7 bases between. The CDR3 region has the DNA TGTGCCAGCAGTTTAGGGGCAGCGAACACCGGGGAGCTGTTTTTT. It codes for CASSLGAANTGELFF.

The chain links TRBV18 to TRBJ2-7, with 7 bases identical to TRBD2. Losses at the gene ends were 0 bases for V and 2 bases for J; bases not matched to a gene: 7. CDR1 KGHSH and CDR2 LQKENI come from the germline V gene. The CDR3 has 16 residues. Here the CDR3 DNA reads TGTGCCAGCTCACCACCGGGCCGGGGGGAGCCCTACGAGCAGTACTTC. Encoded protein: CASSPPGRGEPYEQYF. The complete variable domain, with remaining parts taken from reference TRBV18 and TRBJ2-7, reads NAGVMQNPRHLVRRRGQEARLRCSPMKGHSHVYWYRQLPEEGLKFMVYLQKENIIDESGMPKERFSAEFPKEGPSILRIQQVVRGDSAAYFCASSPPGRGEPYEQYFGPGTRLTVT.

This clone was found once. The V gene is TRBV10-1, the J gene TRBJ2-2, with TRBD2 as a possible D gene (6 bases). This CDR3 region has 15 residues. Germline V gene data show CDR1 as WNHNN and CDR2 as SYGVQD (reference sequence). Trimming pared 3 bases from V and 4 bases from J, leaving 12 bases between. CDR3 DNA sequence: TGCGCCAGCAGTGATCGGCGGGGTGGCACCGGGGAGCTGTTTTTT. Amino acids: CASSDRRGGTGELFF.

The chain is built from TRBV6-5 and TRBJ2-1, with TRBD2 matching over 7 bases. Germline assignment: CDR1 MNHEY and CDR2 SVGAGI. CDR3 length equals 12 residues. The ends lost 8 bases at V and 7 bases at J; junction bases unmatched: 5. The CDR3 reads CASGASGNEQFF. The CDR3 bases are TGTGCCAGCGGGGCTAGCGGTAATGAGCAGTTCTTC.